The source of this TCR beta chain is a study of OX40 agonist ivuxolimab in advanced cancers. For the study at large: Patients took ivuxolimab, an agonistic anti-OX40 (CD134) antibody. Checkpoint inhibitors had been given previously to under 50% of patients. General study results and limits: Antigen targets of the expanded peripheral T cells went undetermined.

Autoimmune disease history or systemic immunosuppression excluded patients. As concerns this clone: Its antigen is as yet unknown.

Here immunoSEQ multiplex PCR was the method, and the copy in TCRdb shows in-frame clones only, minus some. The data hold roughly 61,000 clones, with 70% to 90% observed a single time. The V gene lost 8 bases and the J gene lost 4 bases, with 17 bases spanning the gap. The germline V gene has CDR1 MNHNS and CDR2 SASEGT. CDR3 length: 14 residues. The sequenced sample was CD4+ or CD8+ T cells sorted from blood, obtained in a trial of the OX40 agonist ivuxolimab. This TCR came from an adult with an advanced solid tumor such as melanoma, head and neck, liver or kidney cancer. The V and J genes are TRBV6-1 and TRBJ2-5; possibly TRBD2 for D (6 bases). The CDR3 nucleotides are TGTGCCAGCGCCCTAGAGCGGGCGGGAGAGACCCAGTACTTC. This translates into CASALERAGETQYF.